This TCR beta chain was sequenced for a study of pediatric ulcerative colitis. This clone has only one observation. The assay was immunoSEQ multiplex PCR, and TCRdb's table has in-frame clones only and misses some. The sample has about 32,000 clones, approximately 82% seen once. V dropped 4 bases and J dropped 5 bases, with 18 bases sitting between them. CDR3 length equals 15 residues. Germline CDR1 SGHNT, CDR2 YYREEE (reference sequence). The sequencing input was blood. The J gene is TRBJ2-5, the V gene TRBV5-4, with TRBD2 as a possible D gene (6 bases). The sequence was collected from a boy aged 10-17 years with severe ulcerative colitis. The CDR3 nucleotides are TGTGCCAGCAGCCCAGGGATCGGAGGGCCGGAGACCCAGTACTTC. Protein: CASSPGIGGPETQYF. Complete variable domain (other parts from reference TRBV5-4 and TRBJ2-5): ETGVTQSPTHLIKTRGQQVTLRCSSQSGHNTVSWYQQALGQGPQFIFQYYREEENGRGNFPPRFSGLQFPNYSSELNVNALELDDSALYLCASSPGIGGPETQYFGPGTRLLVL.